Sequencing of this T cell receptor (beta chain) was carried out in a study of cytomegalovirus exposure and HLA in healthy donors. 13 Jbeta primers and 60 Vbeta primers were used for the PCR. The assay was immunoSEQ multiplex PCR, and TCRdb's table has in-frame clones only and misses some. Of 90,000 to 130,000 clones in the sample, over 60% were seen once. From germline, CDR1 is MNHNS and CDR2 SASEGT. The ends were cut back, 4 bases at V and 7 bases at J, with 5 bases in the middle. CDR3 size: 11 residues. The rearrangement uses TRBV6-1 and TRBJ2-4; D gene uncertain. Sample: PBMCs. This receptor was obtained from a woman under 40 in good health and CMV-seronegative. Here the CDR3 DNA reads TGTGCCAGCAGTGCTCAGAACATTCAGTACTTC. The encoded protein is CASSAQNIQYF.